These 12 T cell receptor beta chains share one sample of origin, sequenced in a study of shared clonotypes between healthy human individuals. CD45RO-negative CD8 cells positively selected for CCR7 made up the naive population, which excluded terminally differentiated effector memory CD45RA+ cells. Clones were sequenced by immunoSEQ multiplex PCR, and TCRdb holds only the in-frame ones, with some missing. The sample has around 2,000,000 clones; under 95% are singletons. Input material: naive CD8+ T cells from PBMCs. The receptors shown here come from a young man in good health. Some clones in this sample may be carry-over from other donors' samples.

The V and J genes are TRBV6-6 and TRBJ1-2, with 8 bases identical to TRBD1. Germline V lookup: CDR1 MNHNY, CDR2 SVGAGI (reference sequence). The CDR3 consists of 14 residues. Trimming at V came to 6 bases and at J to 8 bases, leaving 11 bases not matched to a gene. The CDR3 nucleotides read TGTGCCAGCAGACCCACGGACAGGGCCGGGGGCTACACCTTC. As protein: CASRPTDRAGGYTF.

The gene calls are TRBV5-1 and TRBJ2-2; TRBD2 matches 9 bases. CDR1 SGHRS and CDR2 YFSETQ come from the germline V gene. The CDR3 length is 18 residues. J gave up 0 bases and V 3 bases, and 9 bases lay outside the gene matches. The CDR3 nucleotides read TGCGCCAGCAGCTGGCTAGCGGGACTACCCGCGAACACCGGGGAGCTGTTTTTT. Translated: CASSWLAGLPANTGELFF.

The rearrangement links TRBV28 to TRBJ2-7; D not certain. With 6 bases removed from V and 5 bases from J, the gap between germline ends came to 14 bases. CDR3 length equals 13 residues. Germline CDR1 and CDR2: MDHEN and SYDVKM. CDR3 in amino acids: CASSLVPVDEQYF. CDR3 bases: TGTGCCAGCAGCCTAGTCCCGGTCGACGAGCAGTACTTC. The full variable domain, with the rest looked up from reference TRBV28 and TRBJ2-7, is DVKVTQSSRYLVKRTGEKVFLECVQDMDHENMFWYRQDPGLGLRLIYFSYDVKMKEKGDIPEGYSVSREKKERFSLILESASTNQTSMYLCASSLVPVDEQYFGPGTRLTVT.

This chain links TRBV7-8 with TRBJ2-1; 16 bases match TRBD2. The CDR3 sequence is 15 residues long. The germline V gene has CDR1 SGHVS and CDR2 FQNEAQ. Unmatched junction bases numbered 3, after V lost 5 bases and J lost 8 bases. The CDR3 nucleotides read TGTGCCAGCAGCGTGGGACTAGCGGGAGGGCATGAGCAGTTCTTC. Translated, it gives CASSVGLAGGHEQFF.

The chain combines TRBV4-3 with TRBJ2-7, with D unclear. V was pared by 0 bases and J by 3 bases, with 12 bases between. CDR1 and CDR2 (germline): LGHNA, YSLEER. This CDR3 spans 15 amino acids. In nucleotides, the CDR3 is TGCGCCAGCAGCCAAGATCAAGATGGACGCTACGAGCAGTACTTC. Its translation is CASSQDQDGRYEQYF.

V and J are TRBV5-8 and TRBJ2-7, with D tentatively TRBD1 (5 bases). From germline, CDR1 is SGHTS and CDR2 YDEGEE. The germline V and J ends were trimmed by 5 bases and 6 bases, with 15 bases remaining between them. The CDR3 extends over 13 amino acids. The CDR3, as DNA: TGTGCCAGCAGATACCCAGGGTCCGTCGAGCAGTACTTC. Translation: CASRYPGSVEQYF.

The CDR3 loop is CASSPSGNSYNEQFF. For the CDR3, the DNA is TGTGCCAGCAGCCCTAGCGGGAACTCCTACAATGAGCAGTTCTTC. This chain links TRBV11-3 with TRBJ2-1; TRBD2 matches at 9 bases. The CDR3 is made up of 15 amino acids. CDR1 is SGHNT and CDR2 is YENEEA in the germline V gene. The trim removed 5 bases at V and 0 bases at J, leaving 2 bases unmatched.

CDR3 sequence (DNA): TGTGCCAGCGGTCCCCGGGGGAGCAGCAATCAGCCCCAGCATTTT. Translation gives CASGPRGSSNQPQHF. This chain uses TRBV27 with TRBJ1-5; the D gene is possibly TRBD1 (5 bases). The CDR3 is 15 amino acids. The germline gives CDR1 MNHEY, CDR2 SMNVEV (reference sequence). The V end lost 8 bases, the J end lost 1 base, and 15 bases lay between the germline ends.

The V and J genes are TRBV11-2 and TRBJ2-1; perhaps D is TRBD1 or TRBD2 (5 bases each). The germline CDR1 and CDR2 sequences are SGHAT and FQNNGV. CDR3 length: 15 amino acids. V shed 5 bases and J shed 7 bases, with 18 bases lying between them. CDR3 protein: CASSPGLAWGNEQFF. The CDR3, as DNA: TGTGCCAGCAGCCCCGGCCTAGCTTGGGGGAATGAGCAGTTCTTC.

This chain uses TRBV27 with TRBJ1-1, with 8 nucleotides matching TRBD1. This CDR3 is 13 amino acids long. Per the germline V gene, CDR1 is MNHEY and CDR2 is SMNVEV (reference sequence). Trimming cost V 7 bases and J 4 bases; bases outside gene matches: 5. CDR3 nucleotide sequence: TGTGCCAGCAAGGGGACAGGCCTCACTGAAGCTTTCTTT. Amino acids: CASKGTGLTEAFF.

The chain employs TRBV27 and TRBJ1-1; possible D gene TRBD1, 5 bases. The V gene lost 7 bases and the J gene lost 1 base, with 13 bases spanning the gap. The germline V gene encodes CDR1 MNHEY and CDR2 SMNVEV (reference sequence). The CDR3 loop spans 14 amino acids. CDR3 in DNA: TGTGCCAGCAAGGTAATTACAGGGAACACTGAAGCTTTCTTT. Protein sequence: CASKVITGNTEAFF.

J is TRBJ2-7 and V is TRBV6-1; D may be TRBD1 (6 bases). CDR3 length: 18 residues. The V and J ends lost 0 bases and 3 bases respectively, with 21 bases between them. Germline CDR1 is MNHNS and CDR2 is SASEGT. The CDR3 coding sequence is TGTGCCAGCAGTGAAGCACTGACCCGGGACATGGTAGGCTACGAGCAGTACTTC. Amino acid sequence: CASSEALTRDMVGYEQYF.